The rows below give T cell receptor beta chains drawn from one sample of a study of PD-L1 blockade in urothelial cancer. Using immunoSEQ multiplex PCR, the repertoire was profiled, and TCRdb retains in-frame clones only, with some absent. Among 55,000 to 80,000 clones listed, 75% to 90% were seen once. Here the sequenced sample was PBMCs, taken around atezolizumab (anti-PD-L1) treatment. The receptors derive from a man aged 55-75 years with urothelial cancer. Both conserved end residues are trimmed from each CDR3. A D gene is named only where the DNA matches it firmly. Clone size is stated in some rows and not others, as once, few, many or a class when expanded.

abundance: -; j_gene: TRBJ1-4; d_gene: -; v_gene: TRBV5-1; CDR3aa: ASSSRDGGNEKLF
abundance: -; j_gene: TRBJ2-3; d_gene: TRBD2; v_gene: TRBV5-6; CDR3aa: ASSLAGGPADTQY
abundance: few; j_gene: TRBJ1-6; d_gene: TRBD1; v_gene: TRBV6-5; CDR3aa: ASSRDRGTLH
abundance: -; j_gene: TRBJ1-4; d_gene: TRBD1; v_gene: TRBV2; CDR3aa: ASSGGQGATNEKLF
abundance: -; j_gene: TRBJ2-3; d_gene: TRBD2; v_gene: TRBV14; CDR3aa: ASSQALTSGGTDTQY
abundance: -; j_gene: TRBJ2-3; d_gene: TRBD2; v_gene: TRBV7-2; CDR3aa: ASSLPGTSGGPDTQY
abundance: -; j_gene: TRBJ1-4; d_gene: -; v_gene: TRBV6-1; CDR3aa: ASKTGGTAEKLF
abundance: -; j_gene: TRBJ1-2; d_gene: TRBD1; v_gene: TRBV7-2; CDR3aa: ASSPRQGNYGYT
abundance: -; j_gene: TRBJ2-3; d_gene: TRBD2; v_gene: TRBV18; CDR3aa: ASSPPRRAGADTQY
abundance: -; j_gene: TRBJ1-1; d_gene: -; v_gene: TRBV5-4; CDR3aa: ASSWVPGTNTEAF
abundance: -; j_gene: TRBJ1-1; d_gene: -; v_gene: TRBV11-2; CDR3aa: ASSFQGNTEAF
abundance: -; j_gene: TRBJ2-2; d_gene: TRBD1; v_gene: TRBV7-3; CDR3aa: ASSQGANTGELF
abundance: once; j_gene: TRBJ1-3; d_gene: -; v_gene: TRBV9; CDR3aa: ASSAGQGPISGNTIY
abundance: -; j_gene: TRBJ2-2; d_gene: -; v_gene: TRBV2; CDR3aa: ASSETRITGELF
abundance: -; j_gene: TRBJ2-7; d_gene: -; v_gene: TRBV4-1; CDR3aa: ASSKRTRAEQY
abundance: -; j_gene: TRBJ2-5; d_gene: -; v_gene: TRBV9; CDR3aa: ASSPGTSETQY
abundance: -; j_gene: TRBJ2-3; d_gene: TRBD1; v_gene: TRBV19; CDR3aa: ASSIPGQTSTDTQY
abundance: -; j_gene: TRBJ1-2; d_gene: TRBD1; v_gene: TRBV19; CDR3aa: ASTVQGAESGYT
abundance: -; j_gene: TRBJ1-6; d_gene: TRBD1; v_gene: TRBV19; CDR3aa: ASSPLTGNSPLH
abundance: -; j_gene: TRBJ2-2; d_gene: -; v_gene: TRBV5-1; CDR3aa: ASSQQGSTGELF
abundance: -; j_gene: TRBJ1-2; d_gene: TRBD1; v_gene: TRBV6-5; CDR3aa: ASSKDRVNYGYT
abundance: -; j_gene: TRBJ2-7; d_gene: -; v_gene: TRBV6-5; CDR3aa: ASSSRGGATSYEQY
abundance: -; j_gene: TRBJ1-4; d_gene: -; v_gene: TRBV28; CDR3aa: ASSSIWSISLEKLF
abundance: few; j_gene: TRBJ1-4; d_gene: -; v_gene: TRBV7-8; CDR3aa: ASSLWGGGEKLF
abundance: -; j_gene: TRBJ1-6; d_gene: TRBD1; v_gene: TRBV7-2; CDR3aa: ASSATTGGANSPLH
abundance: once; j_gene: TRBJ2-7; d_gene: -; v_gene: TRBV6-1; CDR3aa: ASSESSPSEQY
abundance: -; j_gene: TRBJ2-2; d_gene: TRBD1; v_gene: TRBV5-1; CDR3aa: ASSLGDRAGELF
abundance: -; j_gene: TRBJ2-2; d_gene: -; v_gene: TRBV10-1; CDR3aa: ASSANRASGELF
abundance: -; j_gene: TRBJ1-6; d_gene: -; v_gene: TRBV5-1; CDR3aa: ASSLEAAVRWDSPLH
abundance: once; j_gene: TRBJ1-6; d_gene: -; v_gene: TRBV7-5; CDR3aa: ARNARRSLAGVSPLH
abundance: -; j_gene: TRBJ2-7; d_gene: TRBD2; v_gene: TRBV7-2; CDR3aa: ASSLARGLADSYEQY
abundance: -; j_gene: TRBJ2-2; d_gene: -; v_gene: TRBV6-4; CDR3aa: AGLRCNRGAV
abundance: -; j_gene: TRBJ2-7; d_gene: TRBD1; v_gene: TRBV2; CDR3aa: ASSQLDRASYEQY
abundance: once; j_gene: TRBJ1-5; d_gene: -; v_gene: TRBV6-5; CDR3aa: ASSYKGREGQPQH
abundance: -; j_gene: TRBJ1-6; d_gene: -; v_gene: TRBV7-9; CDR3aa: ASSLLQGNSPLH
abundance: -; j_gene: TRBJ2-1; d_gene: TRBD2; v_gene: TRBV5-1; CDR3aa: ASSLRAGVASRYNEQF
abundance: -; j_gene: TRBJ2-7; d_gene: -; v_gene: TRBV6-1; CDR3aa: ASSAWATTYEQY
abundance: -; j_gene: TRBJ2-4; d_gene: -; v_gene: TRBV11-2; CDR3aa: ASTPWGGPLDIQY
abundance: -; j_gene: TRBJ1-3; d_gene: -; v_gene: TRBV4-2; CDR3aa: ASSQDGSTGNTIY
abundance: -; j_gene: TRBJ1-5; d_gene: -; v_gene: TRBV7-8; CDR3aa: ASRPSGNQPQH
abundance: -; j_gene: TRBJ1-1; d_gene: TRBD1; v_gene: TRBV7-9; CDR3aa: ASSLAGQGAVAF
abundance: -; j_gene: TRBJ2-1; d_gene: TRBD1; v_gene: TRBV11-3; CDR3aa: ASSAQGQGSYNEQF
abundance: -; j_gene: TRBJ2-3; d_gene: TRBD2; v_gene: TRBV5-1; CDR3aa: ASSLVAGGVQDTQY
abundance: -; j_gene: TRBJ1-2; d_gene: TRBD1; v_gene: TRBV6-1; CDR3aa: ASSPGQGPLYGYT